The 26 T cell receptor beta chains presented below share a single source sample, sequenced in a study of blood T cell repertoires in COVID-19. Produced via immunoSEQ multiplex PCR; TCRdb's table is partial and in-frame only. This table has about 110,000 clones, approximately 90% appearing once. Material for sequencing was peripheral blood. The receptor source for this set is a woman aged 45-59 years with acute or convalescent COVID-19.

The chain combines TRBV7-9 with TRBJ2-3, with a tentative D call TRBD2 (5 bases). Germline lookup yields CDR1 SEHNR and CDR2 FQNEAQ (reference sequence). CDR3 size: 14 residues. V gave up 5 bases and J gave up 5 bases, with 14 bases separating them. The CDR3 DNA sequence: TGTGCCAGCAGCCGCGGGCTAGCCCTAGATACGCAGTATTTT. Translating gives CASSRGLALDTQYF.

The count of this clone is one. V usage is TRBV20-1 and J usage is TRBJ2-5; 9 bases map to TRBD2. The CDR3 spans 13 residues. CDR1 is DFQATT and CDR2 is SNEGSKA in the germline V gene (reference sequence). Losses at the gene ends were 3 bases for V and 9 bases for J; bases not matched to a gene: 8. CDR3 sequence reads: CSASTQREAPQYF. In nucleotides, the CDR3 is TGCAGTGCTAGTACCCAGCGGGAGGCCCCCCAGTACTTC.

The rearrangement joins TRBV10-3 to TRBJ2-1; 7 bases align to TRBD2. From germline, CDR1 is ENHRY and CDR2 SYGVKD. The V gene end was trimmed by 2 bases and the J gene end by 10 bases; junction bases not matched to a gene: 11. This CDR3 spans 15 amino acids. The CDR3 spells CAISEPGGGLREQFF. The CDR3 bases are TGTGCCATCAGTGAGCCAGGCGGGGGTCTTAGGGAGCAGTTCTTC.

The genes are TRBV24-1 and TRBJ2-5, with a tentative D call TRBD1 (6 bases). Trimming took off 3 bases at V and 2 bases at J, with 9 bases between the two ends. The CDR3 has 14 residues. Germline CDR1 and CDR2: KGHDR and SFDVKD. This CDR3 reads CATSDVTGQETQYF. The CDR3 DNA sequence: TGTGCCACCAGTGATGTGACAGGTCAAGAGACCCAGTACTTC.

The V and J genes are TRBV27 and TRBJ1-5; the D is unclear. The germline V gene has CDR1 MNHEY and CDR2 SMNVEV (reference sequence). CDR3 length equals 14 residues. Trimming took off 2 bases at V and 6 bases at J, with 11 bases between the two ends. DNA for the CDR3: TGTGCCAGCAGTTTACGAGGGAATGCTCAGCCCCAGCATTTT. The encoded protein is CASSLRGNAQPQHF.

The chain uses TRBV5-1 and TRBJ2-1, with 16 bases aligning to TRBD2. Per germline, CDR1 SGHRS and CDR2 YFSETQ. V trimming: 0 bases; J trimming: 7 bases; junction bases outside the gene matches: 4. The CDR3 has 17 amino acids. The CDR3 sequence: CASSLGGLAGGPNEQFF. The CDR3, as DNA: TGCGCCAGCAGCTTGGGGGGACTAGCGGGAGGGCCTAATGAGCAGTTCTTC.

The chain has TRBV3-1 (or the pseudogene TRBV3-2) and TRBJ1-1; 7 nucleotides line up with TRBD1. V gave up 5 bases and J gave up 4 bases; unmatched junction bases: 1. This CDR3 spans 12 amino acids. From germline, CDR1 is LGHDT and CDR2 YNNKEL (reference sequence). The DNA for the CDR3 is TGTGCCAGCAGCTACAGGGGCACTGAAGCTTTCTTT. It is translated as CASSYRGTEAFF.

This chain links TRBV30 with TRBJ2-7; D is unresolved. Germline assignment: CDR1 GTSNPN and CDR2 SVGIG (reference sequence). V lost 2 bases and J lost 3, with 5 bases in between. The CDR3 extends over 11 amino acids. The CDR3 protein is CAWSSYYEQYF. The CDR3 DNA is TGTGCCTGGAGTTCCTACTACGAGCAGTACTTC.

The rearrangement joins TRBV30 to TRBJ2-5; tentative D call: TRBD2 (7 bases). The CDR3 has 19 amino acids. The ends were cut back, 0 bases at V and 1 base at J, with 24 bases in the middle. Germline loops: CDR1 GTSNPN, CDR2 SVGIG (reference sequence). The CDR3 loop reads CAWSVVGASGRGPQETQYF. The CDR3 nucleotides are TGTGCCTGGAGTGTAGTTGGGGCTAGCGGCCGGGGGCCCCAAGAGACCCAGTACTTC.

CDR3 sequence: CAISHGQGNKNIQYF. DNA of the CDR3: TGTGCCATCAGCCATGGACAGGGAAATAAAAACATTCAGTACTTC. The chain couples TRBV10-3 to TRBJ2-4, with 8 bases identical to TRBD1. The CDR3 is made up of 15 amino acids. J gave up 4 bases and V 6 bases, and 8 bases lay outside the gene matches. Germline CDR1 is ENHRY and CDR2 is SYGVKD.

This clone was observed once. The genes are TRBV6-5 and TRBJ1-5; TRBD1 might be the D (5 bases). V was shortened by 0 bases and J by 6 bases, with 12 bases between the two germline ends. Germline V gene sequence: CDR1 MNHEY, CDR2 SVGAGI. The CDR3 covers 15 residues. The CDR3 is CASSYSGGIGQPQHF. For the CDR3, the DNA is TGTGCCAGCAGTTACTCGGGGGGAATCGGTCAGCCCCAGCATTTT.

In its sample, this clone was seen once. J is TRBJ1-1 and V is TRBV6-6; D is uncertain. Deletions cut 2 bases from V and 1 base from J, with 8 bases between. Per germline, CDR1 MNHNY and CDR2 SVGAGI (reference sequence). This CDR3 has 14 amino acids. CDR3 bases: TGTGCCAGCAGTTACGAAAGACAGAACACTGAAGCTTTCTTT. Translated: CASSYERQNTEAFF.

This chain uses TRBV7-6 with TRBJ2-7, with a possible D match to TRBD2 (7 bases). The CDR3 runs to 15 residues. Germline CDR1 and CDR2: SGHVS and FNYEAQ. V was trimmed by 0 bases and J by 3 bases, leaving 12 bases between them. CDR3 loop: CASSLAGGGHYEQYF. As DNA, the CDR3 is TGTGCCAGCAGCTTAGCGGGAGGGGGGCACTACGAGCAGTACTTC.

This sequence joins TRBV6-5 and TRBJ2-5; tentative D call: TRBD2 (5 bases). The germline V gene encodes CDR1 MNHEY and CDR2 SVGAGI. This CDR3 comprises 12 residues. V lost 7 bases to trimming and J lost 5 bases, with 11 bases between them. CDR3 sequence (DNA): TGTGCCAGCATGACGGGGATGGAGACCCAGTACTTC. This encodes CASMTGMETQYF.

This chain joins TRBV18 and TRBJ2-1; D may be TRBD2 (5 bases). This CDR3 contains 11 residues. Germline V gives CDR1 KGHSH, CDR2 LQKENI. Trimming cost V 3 bases and J 8 bases, with 5 bases left between them. The CDR3 sequence is CASSPRDEQFF. CDR3 nucleotides: TGTGCCAGCTCACCGCGGGATGAGCAGTTCTTC.

The chain carries TRBV7-9 and TRBJ1-6; D not resolved. V was trimmed by 5 bases and J by 8 bases, leaving 13 bases between them. The germline gives CDR1 SEHNR, CDR2 FQNEAQ (reference sequence). The CDR3 contains 14 residues. The CDR3 DNA sequence: TGTGCCAGCAGCCCGGCGGTAATGGATTCACCCCTCCACTTT. Its translation is CASSPAVMDSPLHF.

The chain uses TRBV15 and TRBJ1-2, with a possible D match to TRBD1 (6 bases). The V gene's germline CDR1 is LNHNV and CDR2 YYDKDF (reference sequence). V lost 0 bases and J lost 8, with 13 bases in between. This CDR3 is 14 amino acids long. The CDR3 spells CATSRDLGAGGYTF. The CDR3 DNA reads as TGTGCCACCAGCAGAGATTTGGGGGCAGGAGGCTACACCTTC.

The V and J genes are TRBV6-5 and TRBJ1-3; weak D call: TRBD1 (6 bases). The V end lost 3 bases, the J end lost 2 bases, and 11 bases lay between the germline ends. CDR1 and CDR2 from the germline V gene are MNHEY and SVGAGI. The CDR3 covers 15 residues. The CDR3 sequence is CASSYMGQPGNTIYF. CDR3 nucleotide sequence: TGTGCCAGCAGTTATATGGGACAACCTGGAAACACCATATATTTT.

This sequence joins TRBV19 and TRBJ2-3, with TRBD2 matching over 11 bases. This CDR3 is 14 amino acids long. The J segment lost 6 bases and the V segment lost 9 bases, leaving 8 bases of the junction unmatched. Per the germline V gene, CDR1 is LNHDA and CDR2 is SQIVND (reference sequence). CDR3 DNA: TGTGCCAGCTTTAGCGGGAGGGCCGCGGATACGCAGTATTTT. The encoded protein is CASFSGRAADTQYF.

The chain couples TRBV29-1 to TRBJ2-1, with D unclear. Trimming cost V 4 bases and J 5 bases, with 3 bases left between them. The CDR3 runs to 10 residues. Germline values: CDR1 SQVTM, CDR2 ANQGSEA. CDR3 sequence: CSVANNEQFF. DNA for the CDR3: TGCAGCGTTGCTAACAATGAGCAGTTCTTC.

The V gene is TRBV18, the J gene TRBJ2-1; D gene ambiguous. The CDR3 contains 13 residues. Germline V gene data show CDR1 as KGHSH and CDR2 as LQKENI. V was cut by 4 bases and J by 8 bases, with 12 bases left in between. Here the CDR3 DNA reads TGTGCCAGCTCACGACTGAGGTGGGATGAGCAGTTCTTC. This gives the protein CASSRLRWDEQFF.

This clone appeared a single time. The V and J genes are TRBV30 and TRBJ2-5, with D possibly TRBD1 on 6 matching bases. The CDR3 is 11 amino acids. The germline gives CDR1 GTSNPN, CDR2 SVGIG (reference sequence). V gave up 5 bases and J gave up 6 bases, with 10 bases separating them. CDR3 in amino acids: CAWDRPQTQYF. The CDR3 region has the DNA TGTGCCTGGGACAGGCCTCAGACCCAGTACTTC.

The V and J genes are TRBV4-1 and TRBJ2-7; 10 bases are a match to TRBD1. J lost 1 base, V lost 0 bases, and 6 bases had no gene match. CDR3 size: 17 residues. The germline CDR1 and CDR2 sequences are MGHRA and YSYEKL. In DNA form, the CDR3 reads TGCGCCAGCAGCCAAGATGCTTGGGGACAGGGGTCCTACGAGCAGTACTTC. Protein: CASSQDAWGQGSYEQYF.

The chain couples TRBV15 to TRBJ2-7; D is possibly TRBD1 (5 bases). The CDR3 has 14 residues. Per germline, CDR1 LNHNV and CDR2 YYDKDF (reference sequence). Trimming cost V 5 bases and J 2 bases, with 13 bases left between them. This chain's CDR3 is CATSHRQRAYEQYF. The CDR3 DNA is TGTGCCACCAGCCACAGACAGCGAGCCTACGAGCAGTACTTC.

The rearrangement links TRBV29-1 to TRBJ1-3; perhaps TRBD1 as D (6 bases). The CDR3 is 13 amino acids. CDR1 and CDR2 from the germline V gene are SQVTM and ANQGSEA. V was shortened by 1 base and J by 6 bases, with 10 bases between the two germline ends. The CDR3 DNA reads as TGCAGCGTTGAAGGGACAGAGGCAAACACCATATATTTT. It codes for CSVEGTEANTIYF.

The gene calls are TRBV7-9 and TRBJ2-1; TRBD2 matches 9 bases. The germline gives CDR1 SEHNR, CDR2 FQNEAQ (reference sequence). The CDR3 loop spans 16 amino acids. The V segment lost 1 base and the J segment 9 bases; nucleotides outside the gene matches: 10. The DNA of the CDR3 is TGTGCCAGCAGCTTAGTAGGGGCGGGAGGGGGAGCTGAGCAGTTCTTC. This sequence encodes CASSLVGAGGGAEQFF.